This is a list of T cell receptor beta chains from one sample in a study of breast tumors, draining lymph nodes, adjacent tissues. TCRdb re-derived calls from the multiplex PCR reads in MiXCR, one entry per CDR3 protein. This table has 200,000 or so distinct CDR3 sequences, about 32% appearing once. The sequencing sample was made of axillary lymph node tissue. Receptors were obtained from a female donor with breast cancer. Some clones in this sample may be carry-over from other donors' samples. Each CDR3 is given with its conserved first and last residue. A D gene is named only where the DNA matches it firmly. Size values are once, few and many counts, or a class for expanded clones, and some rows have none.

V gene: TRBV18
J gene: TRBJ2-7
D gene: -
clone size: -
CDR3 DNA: TGTGCCGGCTCACCAGACTCCTACGAGCAGTACTTC
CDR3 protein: CAGSPDSYEQYF

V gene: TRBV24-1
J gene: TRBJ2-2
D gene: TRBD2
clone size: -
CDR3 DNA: TGTGCCAGCAGTTACGGGCGGGGGGGCACCGGGGAGCTGTTTTTT
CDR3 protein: CASSYGRGGTGELFF

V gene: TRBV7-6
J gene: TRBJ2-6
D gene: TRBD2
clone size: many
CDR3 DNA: TGTGCCAGCAGCTTGGGGGCTAGCGGGAGGACGGAGGGGGCCAACGTCCTGACTTTC
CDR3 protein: CASSLGASGRTEGANVLTF

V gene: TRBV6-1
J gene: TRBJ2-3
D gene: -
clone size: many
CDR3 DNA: TGTGCCAGCAGTGTTGAACCAGGGGATACGCAGTATTTT
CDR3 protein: CASSVEPGDTQYF

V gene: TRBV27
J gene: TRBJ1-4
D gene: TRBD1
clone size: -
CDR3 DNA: TGTGCCAGCAGTTTAGCGGACAGGGGGGGTGAAAAACTGTTTTTT
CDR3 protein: CASSLADRGGEKLFF

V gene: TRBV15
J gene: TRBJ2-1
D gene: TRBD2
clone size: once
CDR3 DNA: TGTGCCACCAGCAGAGATTGGGCTAGCGGGCGCTCCTACAGTGAGCAGCTCTTC
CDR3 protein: CATSRDWASGRSYSEQLF

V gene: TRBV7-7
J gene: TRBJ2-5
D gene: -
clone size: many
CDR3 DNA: TGTGCTAGCAGCGTCAGGGGCTCCCAAGAGACCCAGTACTTC
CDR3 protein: CASSVRGSQETQYF

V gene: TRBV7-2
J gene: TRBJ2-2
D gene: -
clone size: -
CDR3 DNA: TGTGCCAGCAGCTCCTTCGGCTGTGCGAACACCGGGGAGCTGTTTTTT
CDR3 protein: CASSSFGCANTGELFF

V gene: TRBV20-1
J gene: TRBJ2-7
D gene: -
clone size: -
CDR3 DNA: TGCAATGCTACTTCACTTAGGGACACATGCTCCTACGAGCAGTACTTC
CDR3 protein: CNATSLRDTCSYEQYF

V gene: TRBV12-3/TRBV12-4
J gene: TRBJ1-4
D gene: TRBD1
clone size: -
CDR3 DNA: TGTGCCAGCAGGCAGGGACAGGGAAATGAAAAACTGTTTTTT
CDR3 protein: CASRQGQGNEKLFF

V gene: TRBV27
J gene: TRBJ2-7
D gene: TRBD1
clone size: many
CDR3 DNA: TGTGCCAGCAGTTTAAGGGGCAGGGGGCTGCCCGGGCAGTACTTC
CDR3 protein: CASSLRGRGLPGQYF

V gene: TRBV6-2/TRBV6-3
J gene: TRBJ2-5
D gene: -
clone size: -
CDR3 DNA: TGTGCCAGCAGTCCGGACTCCAGAGAGACCCAGTACTTC
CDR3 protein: CASSPDSRETQYF

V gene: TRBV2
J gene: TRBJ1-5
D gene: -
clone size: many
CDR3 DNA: TGTGCCAGCAGTGTAGCCAGGGTCGACAATCAGCCCCAGCATTTT
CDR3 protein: CASSVARVDNQPQHF

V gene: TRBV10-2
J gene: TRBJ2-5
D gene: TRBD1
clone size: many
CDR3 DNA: TGCGCCAGCAGTGAGATGGGACAGGGCTGGGAGACCCAGTACTTC
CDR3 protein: CASSEMGQGWETQYF

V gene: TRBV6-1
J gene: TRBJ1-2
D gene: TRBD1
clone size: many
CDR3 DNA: TGTGCCAGCACGGGACAGACGACTAACTATGGCTACACCTTC
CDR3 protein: CASTGQTTNYGYTF

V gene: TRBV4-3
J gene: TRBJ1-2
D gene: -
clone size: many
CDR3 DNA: TGCGCCAGCAGCCAAGAAAGATGGGGAACCTATGGCTACACCTTC
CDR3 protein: CASSQERWGTYGYTF

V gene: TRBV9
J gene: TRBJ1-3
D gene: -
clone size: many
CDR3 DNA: TGTGCCAGCAGCCAAGGGAGCTCTGGAAACACCATATATTTT
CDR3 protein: CASSQGSSGNTIYF

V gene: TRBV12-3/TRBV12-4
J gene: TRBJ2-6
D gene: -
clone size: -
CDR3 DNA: TGTGCCAGCAGTTACCAGGGAAGCTCTGGGGCCAACGTCCTGACTTTC
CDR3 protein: CASSYQGSSGANVLTF

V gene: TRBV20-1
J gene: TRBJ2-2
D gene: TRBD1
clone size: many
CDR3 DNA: TGCAGTGCTATAAATACAGGGGTTTGCGGCAGGACCGGGGAGCTGTTTTTT
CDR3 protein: CSAINTGVCGRTGELFF

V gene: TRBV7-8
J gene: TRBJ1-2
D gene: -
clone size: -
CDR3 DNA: TGTGCCAGCAGCCAGACCCCCTCGGGACGAGCCTATGGCTACACCTTC
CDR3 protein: CASSQTPSGRAYGYTF

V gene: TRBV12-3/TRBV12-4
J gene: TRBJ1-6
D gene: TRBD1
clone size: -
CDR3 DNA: TGTGCCAGCAGTCTGCCGACAGGGGGTGTTTCACCCCTCCACTTT
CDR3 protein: CASSLPTGGVSPLHF

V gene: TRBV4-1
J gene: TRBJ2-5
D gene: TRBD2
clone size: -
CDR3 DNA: TGCGCCAGCAGCCAGGCAACGACTAGCGGGACCCAGTACTTC
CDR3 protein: CASSQATTSGTQYF

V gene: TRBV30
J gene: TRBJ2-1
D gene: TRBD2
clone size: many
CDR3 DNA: TGTGCCTGGAGCTCTAGCGGGAGAAGGAATGAGCAGTTCTTC
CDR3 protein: CAWSSSGRRNEQFF

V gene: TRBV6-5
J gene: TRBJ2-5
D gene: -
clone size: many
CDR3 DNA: TGTGCCAGCAGCTTAGGCAGGAGGGAGACCCAGTACTTC
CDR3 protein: CASSLGRRETQYF

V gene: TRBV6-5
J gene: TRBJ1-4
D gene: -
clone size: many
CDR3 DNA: TGTGCCAGCAGTTTAGGAGGGGGTAATGAAAAACTGTTTTTT
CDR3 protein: CASSLGGGNEKLFF

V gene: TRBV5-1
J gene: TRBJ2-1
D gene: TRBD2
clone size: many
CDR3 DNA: TGCGCCAGCAGCCCTAGCGGGAGTAGGAATGAGCAGTTCTTC
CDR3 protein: CASSPSGSRNEQFF

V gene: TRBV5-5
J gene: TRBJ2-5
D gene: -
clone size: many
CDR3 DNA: TGTGCCAGCAGCTGGTTAGCTGGCGAGACCCAGTACTTC
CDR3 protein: CASSWLAGETQYF

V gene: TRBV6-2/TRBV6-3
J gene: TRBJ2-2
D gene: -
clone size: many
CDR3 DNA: TGTGCCAGCGGGCAGGCGAACACCGGGGAGCTGTTTTTT
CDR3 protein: CASGQANTGELFF

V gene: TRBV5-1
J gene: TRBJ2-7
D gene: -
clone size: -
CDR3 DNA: TGCGCCAGCAGCCCCATGGACGGTAACTACGAGCAGTACTTC
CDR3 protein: CASSPMDGNYEQYF